The 29 T cell receptor beta chains below come from one sample, sequenced in a study of T cells after yellow fever vaccination. TCRdb reprocessed the 5' RACE reads with MiXCR, giving one entry per CDR3 protein. The table lists around 360,000 distinct CDR3 sequences, around a tenth of them singletons. Material: PBMCs, obtained on the day of the first yellow fever vaccination. The receptors were sampled from a man younger than 30 who received the YFV17D yellow fever vaccine.

This clonotype was picked up a small number of times. The chain is built from TRBV3-1 and TRBJ2-7; D is possibly TRBD2 (6 bases). The ends were cut back, 4 bases at V and 4 bases at J, with 20 bases in the middle. Germline V gives CDR1 LGHDT, CDR2 YNNKEL (reference sequence). CDR3 length: 16 residues. The CDR3 DNA sequence: TGTGCCAGCAGCCCGTTCGGAGGGCCCGTTCGGTACGAGCAGTACTTC. It yields the protein CASSPFGGPVRYEQYF.

The chain joins TRBV5-1 to TRBJ1-4; 7 bases map to TRBD1. The J segment lost 3 bases and the V segment lost 2 bases, leaving 1 base of the junction unmatched. CDR1 and CDR2 (germline): SGHRS, YFSETQ. The CDR3 covers 14 residues. CDR3 amino acids: CASSFRGANEKLFF. The CDR3 DNA reads TGCGCCAGCAGCTTCAGGGGGGCTAATGAAAAACTGTTTTTT.

The sample holds a few counts of this clonotype. This chain joins TRBV20-1 and TRBJ1-6; 8 nucleotides align to TRBD1. Germline V CDR1 and CDR2: DFQATT, SNEGSKA (reference sequence). The J segment lost 8 bases and the V segment lost 3 bases, leaving 6 bases of the junction unmatched. The CDR3 covers 14 residues. The CDR3: CSARGTGGDSPLHF. CDR3 DNA sequence: TGCAGTGCTAGGGGAACAGGGGGAGATTCACCCCTCCACTTT.

The table lists this clonotype with a few counts. The V call is TRBV3-1, the J call TRBJ1-6; 8 bases fit TRBD1. Germline V gene data show CDR1 as LGHDT and CDR2 as YNNKEL (reference sequence). The CDR3 runs to 15 residues. The J segment lost 11 bases and the V segment lost 3 bases, leaving 9 bases of the junction unmatched. The CDR3 is CASSHRTGRNPPLHF. For the CDR3, the DNA is TGTGCCAGCAGCCACCGGACAGGGAGGAACCCACCCCTCCACTTT.

This chain connects TRBV20-1 to TRBJ1-3; unclear D gene. The CDR3 covers 11 residues. Trimming stripped 4 bases from V and 1 base from J, with 2 bases between. Germline V gene data show CDR1 as DFQATT and CDR2 as SNEGSKA (reference sequence). The CDR3 DNA is TGCAGTGCTAAGTCTGGAAACACCATATATTTT. This translates into CSAKSGNTIYF.

This clonotype was observed a few times. The genes are TRBV29-1 and TRBJ2-5; 8 bases match TRBD1. Germline V gene sequence: CDR1 SQVTM, CDR2 ANQGSEA. V dropped 4 bases and J dropped 5; count of bases not matched to a gene: 9. The CDR3 has 14 residues. The CDR3 loop reads CSVVRTGKGETQYF. The CDR3 DNA follows: TGCAGCGTTGTAAGGACAGGGAAGGGGGAGACCCAGTACTTC. Drawing the rest from reference TRBV29-1 and TRBJ2-5, the complete variable domain is SAVISQKPSRDICQRGTSLTIQCQVDSQVTMMFWYRQQPGQSLTLIATANQGSEATYESGFVIDKFPISRPNLTFSTLTVSNMSPEDSSIYLCSVVRTGKGETQYFGPGTRLLVL.

This clonotype has ten or more counts. CDR3 region: CASSQDSGVWGRARPGANVLTF. In DNA form, the CDR3 reads TGCGCCAGCAGCCAAGATAGTGGAGTTTGGGGCAGGGCTAGACCTGGGGCCAACGTCCTGACTTTC. The chain carries TRBV4-1 and TRBJ2-6, with D possibly being TRBD1 (5 bases). Trimming removed 0 bases from V and 2 bases from J, with 26 bases in between. The germline gives CDR1 MGHRA, CDR2 YSYEKL. This CDR3 has 22 residues.

This chain joins TRBV7-9 and TRBJ1-2; 7 bases agree with TRBD1. Unmatched junction bases numbered 8, after V lost 5 bases and J lost 2 bases. The CDR3 length is 15 residues. Germline V gene data show CDR1 as SEHNR and CDR2 as FQNEAQ (reference sequence). This chain's CDR3 is CASSRPGQENYGYTF. The CDR3, as DNA: TGTGCCAGCAGCCGCCCCGGACAGGAGAACTATGGCTACACCTTC.

The table lists this clonotype with many counts. This chain joins TRBV12-3 or TRBV12-4 and TRBJ1-1, with D maybe TRBD1 (6 bases). This CDR3 is built from 13 residues. V shed 2 bases and J shed 10 bases, with 14 bases lying between them. The CDR3 spells CASSLNRGLGAFF. CDR3 DNA sequence: TGTGCCAGCAGTTTAAATCGGGGGCTGGGAGCTTTCTTT.

The chain employs TRBV20-1 and TRBJ2-3; the D gene is possibly TRBD2 (5 bases). Germline V gene lookup returns CDR1 DFQATT and CDR2 SNEGSKA (reference sequence). The length of the CDR3 is 14 residues. V lost 6 bases and J lost 4, with 17 bases in between. The CDR3 coding sequence is TGCAGTGCCTACGCGGGCCTCGGGGCAGATACGCAGTATTTT. Translation gives CSAYAGLGADTQYF.

V is TRBV7-2 and J is TRBJ2-1; TRBD2 agrees at 7 bases. This CDR3 region has 15 residues. The ends lost 1 base at V and 9 bases at J; junction bases unmatched: 9. Germline loops: CDR1 SGHTA, CDR2 FQGNSA. The CDR3 DNA reads as TGTGCCAGCAGCTTAGTGGCAGCGGGGACGGGTGAGCAGTTCTTC. Protein sequence: CASSLVAAGTGEQFF.

The V call is TRBV7-2, the J call TRBJ2-7; D is ambiguous. Trimming stripped 1 base from V and 4 bases from J, with 8 bases between. The CDR3 contains 13 residues. Germline V gene lookup returns CDR1 SGHTA and CDR2 FQGNSA. The CDR3 nucleotides are TGTGCCAGCAGCTTAGGGGTCGAGTACGAGCAGTACGTC. Protein: CASSLGVEYEQYV.

This clonotype turned up a few times. The rearrangement joins TRBV5-1 to TRBJ2-7; TRBD1 matches at 8 bases. Germline trimming cut 3 bases from V and 3 bases from J; bases unmatched to any gene: 5. The CDR3 has 14 residues. CDR1 SGHRS and CDR2 YFSETQ come from the germline V gene. CDR3 coding DNA: TGCGCCAGCAGCTCCCCGGACAGGGTCTACGAGCAGTACTTC. Encoded protein: CASSSPDRVYEQYF.

This clonotype was recorded at least ten times. The chain is built from TRBV7-9 and TRBJ1-2; the D gene is possibly TRBD1 (5 bases). The germline V and J ends were trimmed by 5 bases and 7 bases, with 8 bases remaining between them. This CDR3 has 11 amino acids. CDR1 and CDR2 from the germline V gene are SEHNR and FQNEAQ (reference sequence). The CDR3 region is CASSPGFGYTF. Here the CDR3 DNA reads TGTGCCAGCAGCCCAGGGTTTGGCTACACCTTC.

This clonotype showed up just a few times. J is TRBJ2-1 and V is TRBV29-1, with 14 positions matching TRBD2. Trimming cost V 6 bases and J 8 bases; bases outside gene matches: 9. Germline CDR1 is SQVTM and CDR2 is ANQGSEA. The length of the CDR3 is 15 residues. The chain's CDR3 is CSVARTSGGRDEQFF. CDR3 coding DNA: TGCAGCGTGGCCCGGACTAGCGGGGGGAGAGATGAGCAGTTCTTC.

This clonotype was observed a handful of times. The gene calls are TRBV30 and TRBJ2-3; D gene ambiguous. This CDR3 region has 16 residues. Germline CDR1 is GTSNPN and CDR2 is SVGIG (reference sequence). Trimming took off 4 bases at V and 1 base at J, with 18 bases between the two ends. The CDR3 DNA reads TGTGCCTGGAAAGGTCCGGGCAACCGGGGCACAGATACGCAGTATTTT. The encoded protein is CAWKGPGNRGTDTQYF.

In its sample, this clonotype was seen a few times. The rearrangement links TRBV15 to TRBJ1-1, with a possible D match to TRBD1 (5 bases). From germline, CDR1 is LNHNV and CDR2 YYDKDF (reference sequence). V gave up 0 bases and J gave up 1 base, with 9 bases separating them. There are 15 residues in the CDR3. The CDR3, as DNA: TGTGCCACCAGCAGAGAAGGGACGGGGAACACTGAAGCTTTCTTT. It is translated as CATSREGTGNTEAFF.

This clonotype has a handful of counts. The V and J genes are TRBV12-3 or TRBV12-4 and TRBJ2-5; D remains unclear. V lost 6 bases and J 2 bases, leaving 13 bases between the germline ends. This CDR3 has 14 amino acids. The CDR3 here is CASSPTPGQETQYF. In DNA form, the CDR3 reads TGTGCCAGCAGCCCAACGCCAGGACAAGAGACCCAGTACTTC.

This clonotype has just a few counts. The chain links TRBV20-1 to TRBJ1-3; 7 positions match TRBD1. The V and J ends lost 7 bases and 0 bases, in that order; junction bases with no gene match: 3. The CDR3 is made up of 13 amino acids. Germline CDR1 reads DFQATT; CDR2 reads SNEGSKA (reference sequence). CDR3 coding DNA: TGCAGTGGGCGACAGGGCTCTGGAAACACCATATATTTT. Its protein is CSGRQGSGNTIYF.

Note on this clonotype: No DNA is shown, since the ends of the CDR3 on it are uncertain; the CDR3 is the one TCRdb lists. This rearrangement joins TRBV25-1 to TRBJ1-4; the DNA was not used to check the table's D call, TRBD1. The germline V gene has CDR1 MGHDK and CDR2 SYGVNS. The CDR3 contains 16 residues when both ends are counted. CDR3 residues: CASSAVDGTVMKNCFF.

As for this clonotype: A clone one base away is much larger, so this may be a read error. The chain combines TRBV19 with TRBJ2-3; 8 bases agree with TRBD1. The CDR3 is 16 residues long. Trimming cost V 4 bases and J 5 bases; bases outside gene matches: 11. Germline-derived CDR1 and CDR2 are LNHDA and SQIVND (reference sequence). CDR3 sequence reads: CASSTHRDRGGDTQYF. In DNA form, the CDR3 reads TGTGCCAGTAGTACGCACCGAGACAGGGGTGGAGATACGCAGTATTTT.

This clonotype was detected only a few times. The chain uses TRBV3-1 and TRBJ2-7; possibly TRBD1 for D (6 bases). The V end was cut by 4 bases, the J end by 1 base, with 14 bases between. The germline gives CDR1 LGHDT, CDR2 YNNKEL (reference sequence). The CDR3 loop spans 15 amino acids. CDR3 residues: CASSRVGTLSYEQYF. CDR3 coding DNA: TGTGCCAGCAGCCGGGTTGGGACACTTTCCTACGAGCAGTACTTC.

This clonotype was counted a few times. V and J are TRBV7-3 and TRBJ2-4; D might be TRBD1 (5 bases). CDR3 length: 15 amino acids. Germline V gene lookup returns CDR1 SGHTA and CDR2 FQGTGA. Trimming shortened V by 5 bases and J by 1 base, and 12 bases separated the two germline ends. CDR3 residues: CASSLDSTAKNIQYF. CDR3 nucleotide sequence: TGTGCCAGCAGCCTCGACAGTACGGCCAAAAACATTCAGTACTTC. Full variable domain (missing parts from reference TRBV7-3 and TRBJ2-4): GAGVSQTPSNKVTEKGKYVELRCDPISGHTALYWYRQSLGQGPEFLIYFQGTGAADDSGLPNDRFFAVRPEGSVSTLKIQRTERGDSAVYLCASSLDSTAKNIQYFGAGTRLSVL.

The V call is TRBV2, the J call TRBJ1-2; D not certain. The CDR3 is 13 residues long. V shed 6 bases and J shed 7 bases, with 15 bases lying between them. Germline V gene data show CDR1 as SNHLY and CDR2 as FYNNEI. For the CDR3, the DNA is TGTGCCAGCAGCGAACTGGCGGGCGGTGGCTACACCTTC. Translation gives CASSELAGGGYTF.

In its sample, this clonotype was seen a few times. The rearrangement joins TRBV3-1 to TRBJ1-2; TRBD1 matches 8 bases. The CDR3 extends over 14 amino acids. Germline values: CDR1 LGHDT, CDR2 YNNKEL (reference sequence). The J segment lost 8 bases and the V segment lost 4 bases, leaving 9 bases of the junction unmatched. The CDR3, as DNA: TGTGCCAGCAGCCTCAACGGACAGGGTAGCGGCTACACCTTC. This gives the protein CASSLNGQGSGYTF.

At least ten counts were recorded for this clonotype. The chain couples TRBV20-1 to TRBJ2-5, with 11 bases lining up with TRBD2. Trimming removed 6 bases from V and 4 bases from J; junction bases left unmatched: 7. CDR1 is DFQATT, CDR2 SNEGSKA, per germline (reference sequence). CDR3 length equals 14 residues. The CDR3: CSADSGGAVETQYF. CDR3 bases: TGCAGTGCCGATAGCGGGGGGGCAGTAGAGACCCAGTACTTC.

This clonotype was seen more than once but under ten times. This rearrangement joins TRBV10-3 to TRBJ2-5; tentatively, D is TRBD1 (6 bases). Germline values: CDR1 ENHRY, CDR2 SYGVKD. Deletions cut 0 bases from V and 2 bases from J, with 7 bases between. This CDR3 is 14 amino acids long. CDR3: CAISESTGQETQYF. The CDR3, as DNA: TGTGCCATCAGTGAGTCTACAGGGCAAGAGACCCAGTACTTC.

V gene TRBV20-1 combines with J gene TRBJ2-5, with D perhaps assigned TRBD1 or TRBD2 (5 bases each). The CDR3 runs 14 residues. Germline CDR1 reads DFQATT; CDR2 reads SNEGSKA (reference sequence). Trimming pared 6 bases from V and 4 bases from J, leaving 18 bases between. CDR3 region: CSAPYRSRGETQYF. CDR3 DNA sequence: TGCAGTGCACCTTATAGGTCGAGGGGAGAGACCCAGTACTTC.

There are a few counts of this clonotype. The chain combines TRBV6-4 with TRBJ2-2, with D uncertain. The germline V and J ends were trimmed by 5 bases and 4 bases, with 8 bases remaining between them. Looked up from germline, CDR1 is MRHNA and CDR2 is SNTAGT. The CDR3 is 13 amino acids. The CDR3 reads CASSHTSTGELFF. CDR3 DNA sequence: TGTGCCAGCAGTCACACCAGCACCGGGGAGCTGTTTTTT.